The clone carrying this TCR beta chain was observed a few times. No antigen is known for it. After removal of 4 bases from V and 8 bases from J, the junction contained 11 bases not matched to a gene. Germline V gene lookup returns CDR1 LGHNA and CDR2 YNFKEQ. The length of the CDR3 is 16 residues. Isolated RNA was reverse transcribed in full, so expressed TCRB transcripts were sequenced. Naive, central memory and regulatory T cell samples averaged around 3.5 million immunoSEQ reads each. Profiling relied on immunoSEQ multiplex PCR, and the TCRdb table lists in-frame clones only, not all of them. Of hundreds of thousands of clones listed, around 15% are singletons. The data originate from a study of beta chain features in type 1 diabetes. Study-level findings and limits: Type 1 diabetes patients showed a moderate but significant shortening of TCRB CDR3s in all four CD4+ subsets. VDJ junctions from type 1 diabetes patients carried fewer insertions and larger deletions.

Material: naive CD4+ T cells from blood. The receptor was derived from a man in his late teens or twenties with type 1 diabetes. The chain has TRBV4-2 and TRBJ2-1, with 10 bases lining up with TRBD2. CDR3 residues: CASSLRGVAGGHEQFF. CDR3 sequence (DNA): TGTGCCAGCAGCCTCAGAGGAGTAGCGGGGGGCCATGAGCAGTTCTTC.